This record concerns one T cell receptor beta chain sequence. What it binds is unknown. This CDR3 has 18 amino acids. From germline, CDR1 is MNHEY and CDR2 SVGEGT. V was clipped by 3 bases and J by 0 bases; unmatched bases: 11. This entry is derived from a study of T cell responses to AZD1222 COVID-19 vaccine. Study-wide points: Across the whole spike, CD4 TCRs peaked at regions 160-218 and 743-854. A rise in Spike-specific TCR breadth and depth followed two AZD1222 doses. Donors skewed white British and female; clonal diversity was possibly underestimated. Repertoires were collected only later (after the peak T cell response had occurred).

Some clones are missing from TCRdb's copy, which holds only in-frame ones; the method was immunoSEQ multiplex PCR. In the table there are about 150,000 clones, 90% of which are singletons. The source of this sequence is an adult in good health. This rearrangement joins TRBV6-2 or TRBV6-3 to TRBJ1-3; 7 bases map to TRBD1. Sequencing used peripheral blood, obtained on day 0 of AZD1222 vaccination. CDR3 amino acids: CASSYPGQVHFSGNTIYF. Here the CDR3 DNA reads TGTGCCAGCAGTTATCCCGGACAGGTTCACTTCTCTGGAAACACCATATATTTT.